The clone carrying this TCR delta chain has a single count. Its target is unknown. Sequences come from RNA converted to cDNA by reverse transcription. Multiplex PCR used pooled V-gene forward primers and a constant-region reverse primer to amplify CDR3s. TCRdb re-called the multiplex PCR reads through CATT. The data contain under 80,000 delta-chain clones, about 35% of them singletons. Thymocytes were sorted as CD3+ TCRVdelta1+ TCRVdelta2- after alphabeta T cell depletion. Sorted Vdelta1+ thymocytes were roughly 96% to 99.6% pure. From germline, CDR1 is TSWWSYY and CDR2 QGS. This CDR3 has 17 residues. V lost 5 bases to trimming and J lost 0 bases, with 19 bases between them. This sample stems from a study of Vδ1+ human thymocytes. Findings and limits, study-wide: Thymic TRG and TRD repertoires appeared highly polyclonal. Unlike peripheral blood Vdelta1+ controls, thymic delta-chain sequences included about 20% Vdelta2 and few Vdelta3. Unexpected Vdelta2 sequences could cause misinterpretation of bulk repertoire data.

Specimen: Vdelta1+ gamma-delta thymocytes from the thymus. Regarding subset: FACS-sorted CD3+ TCRalphabeta- TCRVdelta1+ TCRVdelta2- thymocytes. This TCR was sampled from a boy in the first two years of life who had congenital heart surgery. The chain links TRDV1 to TRDJ1; D perhaps matches TRDD3 (5 bases). CDR3 DNA sequence: TGTGCTCTTGGGCAATGGGGCTGGTCCCTCTACACCGATAAACTCATCTTT. Amino acid sequence: CALGQWGWSLYTDKLIF.